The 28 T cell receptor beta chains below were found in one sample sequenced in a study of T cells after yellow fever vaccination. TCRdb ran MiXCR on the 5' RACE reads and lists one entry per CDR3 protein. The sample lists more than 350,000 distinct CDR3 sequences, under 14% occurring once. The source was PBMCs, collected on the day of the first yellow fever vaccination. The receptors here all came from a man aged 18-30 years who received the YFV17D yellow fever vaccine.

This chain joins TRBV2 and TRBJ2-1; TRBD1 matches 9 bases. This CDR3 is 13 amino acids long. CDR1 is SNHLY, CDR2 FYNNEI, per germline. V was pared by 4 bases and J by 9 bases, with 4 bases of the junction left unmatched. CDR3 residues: CASSATGGGEQFF. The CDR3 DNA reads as TGTGCCAGCAGTGCGACAGGGGGTGGTGAGCAGTTCTTC.

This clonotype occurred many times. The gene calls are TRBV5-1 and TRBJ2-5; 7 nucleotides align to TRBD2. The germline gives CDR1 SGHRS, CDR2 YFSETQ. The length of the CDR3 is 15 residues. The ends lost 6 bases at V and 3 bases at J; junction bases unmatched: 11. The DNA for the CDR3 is TGCGCCAGCAACCTGTGGGGCGGGGGTGAAGAGACCCAGTACTTC. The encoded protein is CASNLWGGGEETQYF.

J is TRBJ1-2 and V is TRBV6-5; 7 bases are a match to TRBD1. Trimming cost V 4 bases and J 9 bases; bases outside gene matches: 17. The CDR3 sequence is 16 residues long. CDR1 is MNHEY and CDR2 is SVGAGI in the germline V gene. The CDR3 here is CASSFGQAKDQISYTF. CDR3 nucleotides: TGTGCCAGCAGTTTTGGACAGGCCAAGGACCAGATAAGCTACACCTTC.

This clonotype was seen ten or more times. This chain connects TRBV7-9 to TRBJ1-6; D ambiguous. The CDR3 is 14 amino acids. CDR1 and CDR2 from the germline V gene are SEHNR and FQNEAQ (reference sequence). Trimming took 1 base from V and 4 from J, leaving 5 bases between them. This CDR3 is CASSLEGYNSPLHF. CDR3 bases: TGTGCCAGCAGCTTAGAAGGATATAATTCACCCCTCCACTTT.

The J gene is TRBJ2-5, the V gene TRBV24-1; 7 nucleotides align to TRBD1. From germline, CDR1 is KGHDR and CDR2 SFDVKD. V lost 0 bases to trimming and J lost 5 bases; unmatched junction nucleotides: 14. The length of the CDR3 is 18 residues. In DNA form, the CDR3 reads TGTGCCACCAGTGATTTGGGAATTCGGGACAGCCGAGGGGAGACCCAGTACTTC. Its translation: CATSDLGIRDSRGETQYF.

This chain's CDR3 is CATSVGGLMNTEAFF. Written as DNA, the CDR3 is TGTGCCACCAGTGTTGGGGGCCTGATGAACACTGAAGCTTTCTTT. The V gene is TRBV24-1, the J gene TRBJ1-1; TRBD1 is a possible D gene (6 bases). This CDR3 has 15 amino acids. Germline CDR1 and CDR2: KGHDR and SFDVKD. Trimming took 5 bases from V and 0 from J, leaving 12 bases between them.

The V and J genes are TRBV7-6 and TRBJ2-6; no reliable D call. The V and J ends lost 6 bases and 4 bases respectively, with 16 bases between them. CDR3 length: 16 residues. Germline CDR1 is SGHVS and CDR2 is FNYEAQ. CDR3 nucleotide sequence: TGTGCCAGCAGTGGTGGATCGGGTATGGGGGCCAACGTCCTGACTTTC. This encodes CASSGGSGMGANVLTF.

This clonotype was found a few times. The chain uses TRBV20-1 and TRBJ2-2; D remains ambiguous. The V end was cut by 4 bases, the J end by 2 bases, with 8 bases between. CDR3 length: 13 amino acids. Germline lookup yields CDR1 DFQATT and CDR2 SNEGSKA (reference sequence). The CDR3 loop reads CSAIPLNTGELFF. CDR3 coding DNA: TGCAGTGCTATACCCCTTAACACCGGGGAGCTGTTTTTT.

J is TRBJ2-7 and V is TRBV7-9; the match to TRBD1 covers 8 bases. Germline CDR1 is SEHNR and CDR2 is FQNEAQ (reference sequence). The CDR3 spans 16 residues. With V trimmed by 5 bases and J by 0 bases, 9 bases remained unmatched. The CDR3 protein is CASSPPTGVSSYEQYV. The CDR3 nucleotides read TGTGCCAGCAGCCCCCCGACAGGGGTGAGCTCCTACGAGCAGTACGTC.

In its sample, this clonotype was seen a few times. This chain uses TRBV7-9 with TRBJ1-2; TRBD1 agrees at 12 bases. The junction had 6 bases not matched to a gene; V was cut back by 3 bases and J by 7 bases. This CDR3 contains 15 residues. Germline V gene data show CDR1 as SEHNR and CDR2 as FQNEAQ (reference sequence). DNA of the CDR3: TGTGCCAGCAGCTTCGGGGACAGGGGGCAATCTGGCTACACCTTC. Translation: CASSFGDRGQSGYTF.

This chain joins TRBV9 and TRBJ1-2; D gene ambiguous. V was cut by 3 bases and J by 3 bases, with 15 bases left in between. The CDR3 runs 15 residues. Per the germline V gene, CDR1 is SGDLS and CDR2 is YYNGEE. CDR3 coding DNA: TGTGCCAGCAGCGCTCCGGGCCCAACGGACTATGGCTACACCTTC. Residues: CASSAPGPTDYGYTF.

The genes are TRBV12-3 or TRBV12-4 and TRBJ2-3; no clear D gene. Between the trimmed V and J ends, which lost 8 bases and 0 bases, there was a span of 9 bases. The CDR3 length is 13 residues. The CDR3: CASVLESTDTQYF. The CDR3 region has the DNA TGTGCCAGCGTCCTAGAAAGCACAGATACGCAGTATTTT.

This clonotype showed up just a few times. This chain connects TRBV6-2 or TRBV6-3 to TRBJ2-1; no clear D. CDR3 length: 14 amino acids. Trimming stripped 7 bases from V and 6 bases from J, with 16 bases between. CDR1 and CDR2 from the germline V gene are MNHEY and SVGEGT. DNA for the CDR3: TGTGCCAGCACGAGCAGCCCGATTCCCAATGAGCAGTTCTTC. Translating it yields CASTSSPIPNEQFF.

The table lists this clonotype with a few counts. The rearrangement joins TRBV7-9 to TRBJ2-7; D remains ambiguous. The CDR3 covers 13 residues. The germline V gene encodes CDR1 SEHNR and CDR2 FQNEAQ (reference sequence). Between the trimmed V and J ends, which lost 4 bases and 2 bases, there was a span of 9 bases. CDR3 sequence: CASSSLNAYEQYF. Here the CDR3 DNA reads TGTGCCAGCAGCTCCCTGAATGCCTACGAGCAGTACTTC.

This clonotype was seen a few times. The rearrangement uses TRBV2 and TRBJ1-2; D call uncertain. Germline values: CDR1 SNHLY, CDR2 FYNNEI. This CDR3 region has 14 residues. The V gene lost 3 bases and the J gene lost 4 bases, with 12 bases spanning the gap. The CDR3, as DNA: TGTGCCAGCAGTGAGGACGGAACGCTCTATGGCTACACCTTC. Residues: CASSEDGTLYGYTF.

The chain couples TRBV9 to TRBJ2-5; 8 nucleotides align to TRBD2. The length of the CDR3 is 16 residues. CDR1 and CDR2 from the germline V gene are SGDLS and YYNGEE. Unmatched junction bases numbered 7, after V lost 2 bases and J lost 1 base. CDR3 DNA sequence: TGTGCCAGCAGCGTGCGGGGGGATAGCCGCCAAGAGACCCAGTACTTC. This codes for CASSVRGDSRQETQYF. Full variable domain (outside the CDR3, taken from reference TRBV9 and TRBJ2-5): DSGVTQTPKHLITATGQRVTLRCSPRSGDLSVYWYQQSLDQGLQFLIQYYNGEERAKGNILERFSAQQFPDLHSELNLSSLELGDSALYFCASSVRGDSRQETQYFGPGTRLLVL.

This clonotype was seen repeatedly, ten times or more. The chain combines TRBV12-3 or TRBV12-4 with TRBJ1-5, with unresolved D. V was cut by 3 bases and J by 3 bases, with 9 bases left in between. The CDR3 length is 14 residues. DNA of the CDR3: TGTGCCAGCAGTTTCGGTACAGTCAATCAGCCCCAGCATTTT. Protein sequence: CASSFGTVNQPQHF.

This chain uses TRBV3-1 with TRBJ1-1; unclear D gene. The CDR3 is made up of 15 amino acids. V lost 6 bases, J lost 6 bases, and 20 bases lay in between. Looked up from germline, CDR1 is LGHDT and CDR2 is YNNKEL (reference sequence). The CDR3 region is CASRPYPTQVAEAFF. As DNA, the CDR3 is TGTGCCAGCAGACCCTACCCAACCCAAGTCGCTGAAGCTTTCTTT.

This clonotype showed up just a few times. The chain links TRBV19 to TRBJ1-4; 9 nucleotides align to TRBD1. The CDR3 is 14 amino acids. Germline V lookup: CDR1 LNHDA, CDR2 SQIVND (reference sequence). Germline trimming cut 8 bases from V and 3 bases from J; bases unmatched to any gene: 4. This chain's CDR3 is CASLGTGSNEKLFF. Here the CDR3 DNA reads TGTGCCAGTCTCGGGACAGGGTCTAATGAAAAACTGTTTTTT.

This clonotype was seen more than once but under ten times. The CDR3: CASSSRTSTDTQYF. The CDR3 region has the DNA TGTGCCAGCAGTTCGCGGACCAGCACAGATACGCAGTATTTT. The chain links TRBV28 to TRBJ2-3; D unclear. Germline V gene lookup returns CDR1 MDHEN and CDR2 SYDVKM. Trimming left V 4 bases short and J 0 bases short, with 8 bases between. The CDR3 totals 14 residues.

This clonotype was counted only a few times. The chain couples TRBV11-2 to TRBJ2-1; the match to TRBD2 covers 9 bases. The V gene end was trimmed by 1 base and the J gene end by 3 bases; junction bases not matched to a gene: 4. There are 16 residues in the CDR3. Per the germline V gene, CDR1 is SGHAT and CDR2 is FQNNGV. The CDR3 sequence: CASSLVLAGFYNEQFF. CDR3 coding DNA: TGTGCCAGCAGCTTAGTTCTAGCGGGGTTCTACAATGAGCAGTTCTTC. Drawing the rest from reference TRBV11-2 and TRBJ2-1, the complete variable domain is EAGVAQSPRYKIIEKRQSVAFWCNPISGHATLYWYQQILGQGPKLLIQFQNNGVVDDSQLPKDRFSAERLKGVDSTLKIQPAKLEDSAVYLCASSLVLAGFYNEQFFGPGTRLTVL.

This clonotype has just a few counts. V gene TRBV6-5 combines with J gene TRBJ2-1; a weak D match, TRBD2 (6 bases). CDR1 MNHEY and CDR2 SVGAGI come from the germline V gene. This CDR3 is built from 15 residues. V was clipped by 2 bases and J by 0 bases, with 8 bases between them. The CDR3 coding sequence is TGTGCCAGCAGTTACGGCGGGGTCTCCTACAATGAGCAGTTCTTC. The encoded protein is CASSYGGVSYNEQFF.

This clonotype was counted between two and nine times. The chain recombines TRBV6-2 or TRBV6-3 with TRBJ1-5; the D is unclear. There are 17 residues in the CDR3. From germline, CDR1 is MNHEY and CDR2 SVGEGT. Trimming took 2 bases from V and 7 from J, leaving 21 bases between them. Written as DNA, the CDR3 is TGTGCCAGCAGTTACCACGCCGGGAGGCCAAATGAGCAGCCCCAGCATTTT. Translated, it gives CASSYHAGRPNEQPQHF.

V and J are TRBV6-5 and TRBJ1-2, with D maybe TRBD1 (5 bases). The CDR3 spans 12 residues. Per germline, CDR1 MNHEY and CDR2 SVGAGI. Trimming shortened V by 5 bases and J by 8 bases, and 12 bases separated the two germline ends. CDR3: CASSKTAQGYTF. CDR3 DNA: TGTGCCAGCAGTAAGACAGCACAGGGCTACACCTTC.

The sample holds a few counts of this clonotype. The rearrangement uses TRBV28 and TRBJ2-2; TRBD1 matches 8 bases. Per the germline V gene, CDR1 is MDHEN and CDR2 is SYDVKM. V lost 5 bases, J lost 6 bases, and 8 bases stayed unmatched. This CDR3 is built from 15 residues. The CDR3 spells CASSRDRPGSGELFF. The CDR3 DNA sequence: TGTGCCAGCAGTAGGGACAGGCCCGGGTCCGGGGAGCTGTTTTTT.

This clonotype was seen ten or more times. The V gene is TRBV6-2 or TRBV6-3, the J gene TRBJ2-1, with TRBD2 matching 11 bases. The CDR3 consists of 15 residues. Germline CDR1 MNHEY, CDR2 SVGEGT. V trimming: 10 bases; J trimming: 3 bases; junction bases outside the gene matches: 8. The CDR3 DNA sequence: TGTGCCATCTCCCTGGGGACTAGCGGCTACAATGAGCAGTTCTTC. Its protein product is CAISLGTSGYNEQFF.

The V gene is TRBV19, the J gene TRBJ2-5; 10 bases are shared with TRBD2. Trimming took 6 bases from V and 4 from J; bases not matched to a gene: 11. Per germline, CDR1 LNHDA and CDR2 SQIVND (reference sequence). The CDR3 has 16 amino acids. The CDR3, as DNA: TGTGCCAGTAGCCGGAGTAGCGGGGGGTCTGGAGAGACCCAGTACTTC. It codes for CASSRSSGGSGETQYF.

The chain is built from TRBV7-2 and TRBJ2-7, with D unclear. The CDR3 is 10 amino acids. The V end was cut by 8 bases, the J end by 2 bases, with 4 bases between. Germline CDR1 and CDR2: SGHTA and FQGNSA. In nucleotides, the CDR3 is TGTGCCAGCGTGGCCTACGAGCAGTACGTC. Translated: CASVAYEQYV.